Listed below are T cell receptor beta chains from one sample, sequenced in a study of control samples from healthy donors and cancer patients. This table comes from immunoSEQ multiplex PCR, and its TCRdb copy is limited to in-frame clones, with some not included. The table shows some 150,000 clones, with 96% occurring only once. Material: blood. The receptors derive from a woman in her thirties in good health. Both conserved end residues are part of each CDR3. The D gene is left open where the match is weak. Size values are once, few and many counts, or a class for expanded clones, and some rows have none.

j_call d_call v_call clone_size cdr3_nt cdr3_aa
TRBJ2-2 TRBD2 TRBV19 once TGTGCCAGTAGTATACTAGCGGGGGGTTATACCGGGGAGCTGTTTTTT CASSILAGGYTGELFF
TRBJ1-4 TRBD1 TRBV7-9 once TGTGCCAGCAGCCCCCCGGGACAGGGGTATGAAAAACTGTTTTTT CASSPPGQGYEKLFF
TRBJ1-4 NA TRBV28 NA TGTGCCAGCAATTTCAACCTCGGACGGGAAAAACTGTTTTTT CASNFNLGREKLFF
TRBJ1-2 TRBD1 TRBV6-5 few TGTGCCAGCAGACCGGGACAGGGCTTTCATGGCTACACCTTC CASRPGQGFHGYTF
TRBJ2-3 NA TRBV6-4 few TGTGCCAGCAGTGATGCCGGGACTACAGGGGCAGATACGCAGTATTTT CASSDAGTTGADTQYF
TRBJ2-7 NA TRBV5-1 NA TGCGCCAGCAGCCCCCAAGGACTCCGGTACGAGCAGTACTTC CASSPQGLRYEQYF
TRBJ2-1 NA TRBV5-6 NA TGTGCCAGCAGCGGCGGGCGTACCGAGAGATACAATGAGCAGTTCTTC CASSGGRTERYNEQFF
TRBJ1-3 NA TRBV7-2 few TGTGCCAGCAGCTTAGAACGTTGGGGAACCATATATTTT CASSLERWGTIYF
TRBJ2-1 NA TRBV27 NA TGTGCCAGCAGTTTGACCACCTACAATGAGCAGTTCTTC CASSLTTYNEQFF
TRBJ2-1 NA TRBV5-1 NA TGCGCCAGCAGGCAGGGGGTAGCGGGCAACAATGAGCAGTTCTTC CASRQGVAGNNEQFF
TRBJ2-1 TRBD2 TRBV7-3 NA TGTGCCAGCAGCTTAAAAGGGGGCGGACTAGCGGGAGGGGCCTACAATGAGCAGTTCTTC CASSLKGGGLAGGAYNEQFF
TRBJ2-3 NA TRBV7-2 once TGTGCCAGCAGCTTCAGCCCAACGGATACGCAGTATTTT CASSFSPTDTQYF
TRBJ1-4 NA TRBV5-1 once TGCGCCAGCAGCTTGGGTAGACGGCGGGAGGAAAAACTGTTTTTT CASSLGRRREEKLFF
TRBJ2-5 TRBD2 TRBV9 NA TGTGCCAGCAGCCTGAGGGCGGGGGAAGAGACCCAGTACTTC CASSLRAGEETQYF
TRBJ1-4 NA TRBV6-6 NA TGTGCCAGCAGTTACTCGGCAGGGGTGACTAATGAAAAACTGTTTTTT CASSYSAGVTNEKLFF
TRBJ1-1 TRBD1 TRBV28 NA TGTGCCAGCAGTTTATTGGACAGGCTGGGGGACACTGAAGCTTTCTTT CASSLLDRLGDTEAFF
TRBJ2-1 NA TRBV3-1/TRBV3-2 NA TGTGCCAGCAGCCAAGATCTGGGCGGCGGGGCTAGATCCTACAATGAGCAGTTCTTC CASSQDLGGGARSYNEQFF
TRBJ1-4 NA TRBV5-1 NA TGCGCCAGCAGCTTGATCGGTGAAAAACTGTTTTTT CASSLIGEKLFF
TRBJ2-3 NA TRBV21-1 NA TGTGCCAGCAGCAAGGAAAAACAGGCAACTAGCACAGATACGCAGTATTTT CASSKEKQATSTDTQYF
TRBJ2-7 TRBD1 TRBV29-1 once TGCAGCGTTGTCGGGACAGGGGTATACGAGCAGTACTTC CSVVGTGVYEQYF
TRBJ1-1 TRBD1 TRBV4-1 NA TGCGCCAGCAGCGAAGGCAGACAGGGGGCAGGGACTGAAGCTTTCTTT CASSEGRQGAGTEAFF
TRBJ1-5 NA TRBV28 NA TGTGCCAGCAGTTCATCCCAGTATCAGCCCCAGCATTTT CASSSSQYQPQHF
TRBJ1-1 NA TRBV10-3 NA TGTGCTACCACGGGAGAATTGGTTATCCCTGAAGCTTTCTTT CATTGELVIPEAFF
TRBJ2-1 NA TRBV7-9 NA TGTGCCAGCAGCTTTTTAGGGTACTACAATGAGCAGTTCTTC CASSFLGYYNEQFF
TRBJ1-6 NA TRBV6-2/TRBV6-3 NA TGTGCCAGCAGTTACAGGAGTGGTGGGGTACCCTCACCCCTCCACTTT CASSYRSGGVPSPLHF
TRBJ2-1 TRBD1 TRBV19 NA TGTGCCAGTAGACGGACAGGGTACAATGAGCAGTTCTTC CASRRTGYNEQFF
TRBJ1-2 TRBD1 TRBV11-2 once TGTGCCAGCAGTTCCCCTTGGACAGGGGGCCACTATGGCTACACCTTC CASSSPWTGGHYGYTF
TRBJ2-1 TRBD1 TRBV5-1 NA TGCGCCAGCAGCTCAGGGGACAGGCCCACCTACAATGAGCAGTTCTTC CASSSGDRPTYNEQFF
TRBJ2-7 NA TRBV7-9 NA TGTGCCAGCAGCTTATTTTCATACGAGCAGTACTTC CASSLFSYEQYF
TRBJ1-5 NA TRBV6-6 once TGTGCCAGCTCTCTCCCCGCGGGCAGGGTTTATCAGCCCCAGCATTTT CASSLPAGRVYQPQHF
TRBJ2-6 NA TRBV7-8 NA TGTGCCAGCAGCAGACCAGCCCCCTCTGGGGCCAACGTCCTGACTTTC CASSRPAPSGANVLTF
TRBJ1-6 TRBD1 TRBV10-3 NA TGTGCCATCAGTGCGGGACAGGGGGAGGGTTCACCCCTCCACTTT CAISAGQGEGSPLHF
TRBJ2-7 NA TRBV3-1/TRBV3-2 NA TGTGCCAGCAGCCCGATGAAGGTGGGCTCCTACGAGCAGTACTTC CASSPMKVGSYEQYF
TRBJ1-6 NA TRBV6-1 once TGTGCCAGCAGTGAAGGTTGGACAGTTGGTTCACCCCTCCACTTT CASSEGWTVGSPLHF
TRBJ2-7 NA TRBV7-9 NA TGTGCCAGCAGCTTAGCGACGGGTATCGAGCAGTACTTC CASSLATGIEQYF